The 24 T cell receptor beta chains presented below share a single source sample, sequenced in a study of T cells in Graves' hyperthyroidism and ophthalmopathy (dated by TCRdb to about 2019). Receptors were amplified or captured by multiplex PCR. The sample was run on an Illumina HiSeq 2000. Amplification of TCR beta CDR3 regions was carried out from RNA transcripts. A first-round RT-PCR of the TCR CDR3 used the HTBI primer set with the Qiagen OneStep RT-PCR kit. In TCRdb, the public reads were trimmed at Q25 with fastp and aligned with MiXCR, with productive beta chains retained. Every entry covers one CDR3 protein and lists the most common genes and DNA from its rows. This sample gives about 400,000 distinct CDR3 sequences in total; 15% of them show up just once. The biggest ten clones account for approximately 29% of the sample. Input material: blood. Every receptor here comes from a woman in her 30s with Graves' hyperthyroidism.

This clonotype was counted at least ten times. This sequence joins TRBV18 and TRBJ2-5; D remains unclear. This CDR3 has 14 amino acids. The V end lost 2 bases, the J end lost 4 bases, and 11 bases lay between the germline ends. Looked up from germline, CDR1 is KGHSH and CDR2 is LQKENI. The CDR3: CASSPTDQRETQYF. The CDR3 nucleotides are TGTGCCAGCTCACCAACCGACCAGAGAGAGACCCAGTACTTC.

This clonotype has ten or more counts. CDR3 nucleotide sequence: TGTGCCAGCAGCTTAGTGGCGGCCACAGAGACCCAGTACTTC. It yields the protein CASSLVAATETQYF. V is TRBV11-2 and J is TRBJ2-5; D remains unclear. CDR1 and CDR2 (germline): SGHAT, FQNNGV. The V end was cut by 1 base, the J end by 4 bases, with 10 bases between. The CDR3 is made up of 14 amino acids.

The chain joins TRBV5-1 to TRBJ2-6; D is perhaps TRBD2 (5 bases). The CDR3 runs to 16 residues. Germline V gene data show CDR1 as SGHRS and CDR2 as YFSETQ. V shed 4 bases and J shed 2 bases, with 13 bases lying between them. The CDR3 DNA reads as TGCGCCAGCAGCCCGAGAGGAGGCGCTGGGGCCAACGTCCTGACTTTC. Translated: CASSPRGGAGANVLTF. The variable domain in full, with the rest retrieved from reference TRBV5-1 and TRBJ2-6, is KAGVTQTPRYLIKTRGQQVTLSCSPISGHRSVSWYQQTPGQGLQFLFEYFSETQRNKGNFPGRFSGRQFSNSRSEMNVSTLELGDSALYLCASSPRGGAGANVLTFGAGSRLTVL.

This clonotype was picked up many times. The chain joins TRBV28 to TRBJ1-5; 9 nucleotides line up with TRBD1. The J segment lost 4 bases and the V segment lost 4 bases, leaving 5 bases of the junction unmatched. Germline-derived CDR1 and CDR2 are MDHEN and SYDVKM. The CDR3 sequence is 15 residues long. The CDR3 nucleotides are TGTGCCAGCAGTTACCGTGGGACAGGGAATCAGCCCCAGCATTTT. It codes for CASSYRGTGNQPQHF.

The chain combines TRBV20-1 with TRBJ2-1; TRBD2 matches at 9 bases. Germline V gives CDR1 DFQATT, CDR2 SNEGSKA (reference sequence). This CDR3 comprises 15 residues. V shed 3 bases and J 8 bases; nucleotides not matched to a gene: 11. The CDR3 coding sequence is TGCAGTGCTAGGGCCCTAGCGGGGCGAGGGGATGAGCAGTTCTTC. Encoded protein: CSARALAGRGDEQFF.

This chain links TRBV30 with TRBJ2-2; D is ambiguous. Germline CDR1 reads GTSNPN; CDR2 reads SVGIG (reference sequence). Trimming removed 3 bases at V and 11 bases at J, with 16 bases between. The CDR3 totals 13 residues. CDR3 nucleotide sequence: TGTGCCTGGAGACAGAATCCCACGGGTGAGCTGTTTTTT. This gives the protein CAWRQNPTGELFF.

As concerns this clonotype: Just one base apart from a much larger clone, this may be a read error. This CDR3 fails to terminate in the conserved phenylalanine or tryptophan, so it likely reflects a read error. This chain connects TRBV5-1 to TRBJ2-7; D might be TRBD2 (6 bases). CDR3 length: 14 residues. Trimming took off 5 bases at V and 0 bases at J, with 12 bases between the two ends. The germline CDR1 and CDR2 sequences are SGHRS and YFSETQ. CDR3 in DNA: TGCGCCAGCAGATCCACCGGGAGCTCCTACGAGCAGTACCTC. This encodes CASRSTGSSYEQYL.

This rearrangement joins TRBV5-6 to TRBJ2-5; 14 nucleotides align to TRBD2. Germline CDR1 and CDR2: SGHDT and YYEEEE. This CDR3 spans 19 amino acids. Trimming took 4 bases from V and 0 from J; bases not matched to a gene: 11. The CDR3 sequence is CASSGPPGLAGDYQETQYF. The CDR3 nucleotides read TGTGCCAGCAGCGGACCGCCGGGACTAGCGGGGGACTACCAAGAGACCCAGTACTTC.

This clonotype showed up many times. The J gene is TRBJ2-1, the V gene TRBV5-1; D gene uncertain. CDR3 length equals 14 residues. CDR1 and CDR2 (germline): SGHRS, YFSETQ. Trimming removed 5 bases at V and 7 bases at J, with 16 bases between. The CDR3 DNA reads TGCGCCAGCAGGCTCCCCCAGCGCCGAAATGAGCAGTTCTTC. It encodes CASRLPQRRNEQFF.

This clonotype was counted at least ten times. The chain links TRBV18 to TRBJ1-1; TRBD1 matches 8 bases. V trimming: 0 bases; J trimming: 4 bases; junction bases outside the gene matches: 7. The CDR3 is made up of 16 amino acids. The V gene's germline CDR1 is KGHSH and CDR2 LQKENI. For the CDR3, the DNA is TGTGCCAGCTCACCACCAGGACAGGGCATTCGCACTGAAGCTTTCTTT. Translation gives CASSPPGQGIRTEAFF.

This clonotype was detected ten times or more. The chain couples TRBV18 to TRBJ1-1, with D tentatively TRBD1 (5 bases). In germline, CDR1 is KGHSH, CDR2 LQKENI. Trimming left V 2 bases short and J 4 bases short, with 8 bases between. The CDR3 covers 13 residues. The DNA for the CDR3 is TGTGCCAGCTCACCAGGGGGTTCCACTGAAGCTTTCTTT. Its translation: CASSPGGSTEAFF.

The V call is TRBV7-9, the J call TRBJ2-4; D assignment may be TRBD1 or TRBD2 (5 bases each). Germline CDR1 SEHNR, CDR2 FQNEAQ (reference sequence). The CDR3 contains 17 residues. Trimming shortened V by 1 base and J by 0 bases, and 13 bases separated the two germline ends. In DNA, the CDR3 is TGTGCCAGCAGCTTAGTAAGAGGGGACCTAGCCAAAAACATTCAGTACTTC. Its translation is CASSLVRGDLAKNIQYF.

V gene TRBV11-2 combines with J gene TRBJ2-7, with D possibly matching TRBD2 (5 bases). With 6 bases removed from V and 3 bases from J, the gap between germline ends came to 18 bases. In germline, CDR1 is SGHAT, CDR2 FQNNGV. The CDR3 runs 15 residues. This chain's CDR3 is CASRRARGKGYEQYF. The CDR3 bases are TGTGCCAGCAGACGCGCCCGGGGAAAAGGCTACGAGCAGTACTTC.

The J gene is TRBJ2-3, the V gene TRBV20-1; 7 nucleotides align to TRBD2. CDR1 and CDR2 (germline): DFQATT, SNEGSKA (reference sequence). There are 17 residues in the CDR3. The V gene end was trimmed by 5 bases and the J gene end by 4 bases; junction bases not matched to a gene: 18. The CDR3 reads CSARLSHWRELADTQYF. The CDR3 nucleotides are TGCAGTGCTCGCCTCAGCCATTGGCGGGAGTTAGCAGATACGCAGTATTTT.

The chain carries TRBV10-3 and TRBJ1-1; D is undetermined. The germline CDR1 and CDR2 sequences are ENHRY and SYGVKD. Trimming left V 6 bases short and J 1 base short, with 9 bases between. The CDR3 length is 13 residues. The CDR3 nucleotides are TGTGCCATCAGGAGTGATAGGAACACTGAAGCTTTCTTT. As protein: CAIRSDRNTEAFF.

This clonotype has a count of ten or more. The genes are TRBV11-2 and TRBJ1-4; TRBD1 matches at 9 bases. CDR3 size: 14 residues. CDR1 SGHAT and CDR2 FQNNGV come from the germline V gene. Germline trimming cut 4 bases from V and 8 bases from J; bases unmatched to any gene: 5. This CDR3 reads CASSSGTGWEKLFF. CDR3 sequence (DNA): TGTGCCAGCAGCTCCGGGACAGGGTGGGAAAAACTGTTTTTT.

At least ten counts were recorded for this clonotype. V is TRBV29-1 and J is TRBJ2-3, with D uncertain. With 2 bases removed from V and 3 bases from J, the gap between germline ends came to 3 bases. The CDR3 has 11 residues. Per the germline V gene, CDR1 is SQVTM and CDR2 is ANQGSEA. CDR3 DNA: TGCAGCGTTGAATTGACAGATACGCAGTATTTT. Translated: CSVELTDTQYF.

This chain joins TRBV19 and TRBJ2-1; the match to TRBD1 covers 8 bases. This CDR3 comprises 12 residues. Looked up from germline, CDR1 is LNHDA and CDR2 is SQIVND (reference sequence). V shed 6 bases, J shed 9 bases, and the junction held 4 bases outside the gene matches. CDR3 sequence reads: CASSWTGTEQFF. The CDR3 DNA sequence: TGTGCCAGTAGCTGGACAGGGACTGAGCAGTTCTTC.

A few counts support this clonotype. The rearrangement joins TRBV11-2 to TRBJ1-3; possibly TRBD1 for D (6 bases). Trimming removed 5 bases at V and 0 bases at J, with 20 bases between. The CDR3 spans 18 residues. Germline CDR1 reads SGHAT; CDR2 reads FQNNGV. This CDR3 is CASSRQTLGHSSGNTIYF. The CDR3 DNA reads TGTGCCAGCAGCCGCCAAACGTTGGGACATAGCTCTGGAAACACCATATATTTT.

The chain combines TRBV20-1 with TRBJ2-2; 9 bases agree with TRBD1. This CDR3 region has 14 residues. V lost 7 bases and J lost 3; bases outside the gene matches: 6. The germline V gene has CDR1 DFQATT and CDR2 SNEGSKA (reference sequence). The CDR3: CSVPGQGYTGELFF. CDR3 nucleotide sequence: TGCAGTGTACCGGGACAGGGTTACACCGGGGAGCTGTTTTTT.

This clonotype was counted ten times or more. The V and J genes are TRBV3-1 and TRBJ2-7, with 8 bases that match TRBD2. The V gene's germline CDR1 is LGHDT and CDR2 YNNKEL (reference sequence). V was clipped by 0 bases and J by 5 bases; unmatched bases: 3. There are 14 residues in the CDR3. This CDR3 is CASSQDGLAHEQYF. The CDR3 region has the DNA TGTGCCAGCAGCCAAGACGGACTAGCACACGAGCAGTACTTC.

In this sample, this clonotype turned up a few times. This CDR3 reads CASSLQGTYEKLFF. The CDR3, as DNA: TGTGCCAGCAGCCTCCAGGGGACCTATGAAAAACTGTTTTTT. The V call is TRBV28, the J call TRBJ1-4; weak D call: TRBD1 (6 bases). The V end was cut by 6 bases, the J end by 6 bases, with 14 bases between. Germline V CDR1 and CDR2: MDHEN, SYDVKM. This CDR3 has 14 residues.

The chain uses TRBV5-6 and TRBJ2-7; 7 bases align to TRBD1. The germline V gene has CDR1 SGHDT and CDR2 YYEEEE. The J segment lost 0 bases and the V segment lost 5 bases, leaving 5 bases of the junction unmatched. The CDR3 consists of 14 residues. The CDR3 is CASRTRDSSYEQYF. For the CDR3, the DNA is TGTGCCAGCAGAACCCGGGACAGCTCCTACGAGCAGTACTTC.

This clonotype came up a few times. The chain employs TRBV30 and TRBJ1-1, with a weak D call TRBD1 (6 bases). The CDR3 spans 14 residues. V lost 1 base and J 2 bases, leaving 11 bases between the germline ends. The germline V gene has CDR1 GTSNPN and CDR2 SVGIG (reference sequence). The CDR3 DNA is TGTGCCTGGAGTGATCGAGGGGGTAACACTGAAGCTTTCTTT. This translates into CAWSDRGGNTEAFF. Together with reference TRBV30 and TRBJ1-1, the CDR3 gives the full variable domain: SQTIHQWPATLVQPVGSPLSLECTVEGTSNPNLYWYRQAAGRGLQLLFYSVGIGQISSEVPQNLSASRPQDRQFILSSKKLLLSDSGFYLCAWSDRGGNTEAFFGQGTRLTVV.